Sequencing of this T cell receptor (beta chain) was carried out in a study of cytomegalovirus exposure and HLA in healthy donors. Looking at the study overall: Earlier, 117 million unique TCR beta sequences were recovered from about 200 million T cells by an analysis. Of the donors genotyped, 398 in all, 65% to 90% fell in the Caucasian-associated ancestry cluster. Study-wide points: Association of under 20,000 TCR beta sequences with HLA alleles was found at 0.05 false discovery rate in a later analysis. In a later analysis, a genetic analysis reported fewer productive-TCR N-insertions in an Asian-associated ancestry cluster than the cohort average.

It was with 60 Vbeta and 13 Jbeta primers that the PCR ran. The data were produced by immunoSEQ multiplex PCR, yet TCRdb's version contains in-frame clones alone and is incomplete. The repertoire holds around 140,000 clones, just over 65% seen once, with approximately 6.5% in the top ten. V lost 1 base and J lost 1, with 7 bases in between. The length of the CDR3 is 15 residues. Germline V gives CDR1 SGHAT, CDR2 FQNNGV. As for this clone: Its antigen is not known.

This sequence originates from a woman aged 55 to 70 in good health and CMV-seronegative. Source material: PBMCs. This sequence joins TRBV11-2 and TRBJ2-2; D gene unclear. The DNA of the CDR3 is TGTGCCAGCAGCTTAGTTCACGGGAACACCGGGGAGCTGTTTTTT. Amino acid sequence: CASSLVHGNTGELFF.